Shown below are 7 T cell receptor beta chains from a single sample sequenced in a study of OX40 agonist ivuxolimab in advanced cancers. Generated by immunoSEQ multiplex PCR, the TCRdb table keeps only in-frame clones and is missing some. The sample yields around 31,000 clones, about 85% seen once. Sequences were derived from CD4+ or CD8+ T cells sorted from blood, sampled in a trial of the OX40 agonist ivuxolimab. The source of these receptors is an adult with an advanced solid tumor such as melanoma, head and neck, liver or kidney cancer.

The gene calls are TRBV28 and TRBJ1-4; 12 nucleotides align to TRBD1. Germline-derived CDR1 and CDR2 are MDHEN and SYDVKM. Trimming at V came to 5 bases and at J to 3 bases, leaving 10 bases not matched to a gene. This CDR3 has 18 residues. The CDR3 reads CASSRGLGQGAANEKLFF. In DNA form, the CDR3 reads TGTGCCAGCAGTCGGGGCTTGGGACAGGGGGCTGCTAATGAAAAACTGTTTTTT.

V and J are TRBV29-1 and TRBJ2-7, with D perhaps given as TRBD1 or TRBD2 (5 bases each). The CDR3 is 11 residues long. Trimming took off 7 bases at V and 4 bases at J, with 11 bases between the two ends. Germline V CDR1 and CDR2: SQVTM, ANQGSEA. CDR3 region: CSARDGYEQYF. CDR3 nucleotide sequence: TGCAGCGCCAGGGACGGTTACGAGCAGTACTTC.

This chain connects TRBV29-1 to TRBJ1-1; TRBD1 is a possible D gene (5 bases). Germline CDR1 reads SQVTM; CDR2 reads ANQGSEA. Deletions cut 4 bases from V and 0 bases from J, with 12 bases between. CDR3 length: 14 amino acids. For the CDR3, the DNA is TGCAGCGTTGTCGGGCAGGGAATGAACACTGAAGCTTTCTTT. Translating gives CSVVGQGMNTEAFF.

The chain uses TRBV30 and TRBJ1-1, with a weak D call TRBD1 (5 bases). Trimming stripped 2 bases from V and 4 bases from J, with 8 bases between. This CDR3 has 12 residues. CDR1 is GTSNPN and CDR2 is SVGIG in the germline V gene (reference sequence). The chain's CDR3 is CAWSRGSTEAFF. Written as DNA, the CDR3 is TGTGCCTGGAGTCGGGGGAGCACTGAAGCTTTCTTT.

The genes are TRBV27 and TRBJ2-7; perhaps TRBD1 as D (5 bases). The CDR3 spans 16 residues. V was clipped by 1 base and J by 0 bases, with 13 bases between them. Germline V CDR1 and CDR2: MNHEY, SMNVEV (reference sequence). The CDR3 loop reads CASSLLGAQRSYEQYF. CDR3 DNA sequence: TGTGCCAGCAGTTTATTAGGGGCCCAACGCTCCTACGAGCAGTACTTC.

This chain connects TRBV6-5 to TRBJ2-7; D unclear. This CDR3 has 14 amino acids. Germline V gives CDR1 MNHEY, CDR2 SVGAGI. The ends were cut back, 6 bases at V and 2 bases at J, with 14 bases in the middle. CDR3 protein: CASSYTEATYEQYF. The DNA of the CDR3 is TGTGCCAGCAGCTACACGGAAGCGACCTACGAGCAGTACTTC.

The chain couples TRBV28 to TRBJ2-7, with a weak D call TRBD2 (5 bases). The CDR3 covers 14 residues. V shed 6 bases and J shed 6 bases, with 18 bases lying between them. Germline V lookup: CDR1 MDHEN, CDR2 SYDVKM. This CDR3 reads CASSSSRTRSEQYF. The CDR3 bases are TGTGCCAGCAGCTCCTCCCGAACTAGAAGCGAGCAGTACTTC.